This record concerns one T cell receptor beta chain sequence. Its antigen is undetermined. This CDR3 region has 12 residues. V lost 6 bases to trimming and J lost 3 bases, with 12 bases between them. Germline lookup yields CDR1 SQVTM and CDR2 ANQGSEA. This record comes from a study of CD8+ T cells in alopecia areata. General observations from the study: Lesional scalp, especially alopecia totalis/universalis, showed higher clonality than normal scalp.

Extracted RNA was reverse transcribed into cDNA, the sequencing template. TCRdb keeps only in-frame clones here, not all; method: immunoSEQ multiplex PCR. Here the sample spans about 180,000 clones, approximately 59% being singletons. The TCR was taken from a human donor with alopecia areata. Sequencing used CD4+ T cells sorted from blood, obtained at week 0. The V call is TRBV29-1, the J call TRBJ2-7; D may correspond to TRBD1 or TRBD2 (5 bases each). The CDR3, as DNA: TGCAGCGTAAGGGACCCCGGCTACGAGCAGTACTTC. Translation: CSVRDPGYEQYF.